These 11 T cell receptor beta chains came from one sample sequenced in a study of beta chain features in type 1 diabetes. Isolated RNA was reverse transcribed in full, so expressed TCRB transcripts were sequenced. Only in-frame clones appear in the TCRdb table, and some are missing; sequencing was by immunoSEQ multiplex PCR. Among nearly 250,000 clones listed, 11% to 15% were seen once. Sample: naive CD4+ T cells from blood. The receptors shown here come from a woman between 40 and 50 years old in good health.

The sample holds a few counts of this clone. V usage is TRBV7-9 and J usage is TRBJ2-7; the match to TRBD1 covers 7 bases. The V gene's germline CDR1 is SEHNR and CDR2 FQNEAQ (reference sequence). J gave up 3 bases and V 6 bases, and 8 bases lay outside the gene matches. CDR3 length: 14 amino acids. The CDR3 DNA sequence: TGTGCCAGCAGTTTACAGGGACAGTACTACGAGCAGTACTTC. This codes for CASSLQGQYYEQYF.

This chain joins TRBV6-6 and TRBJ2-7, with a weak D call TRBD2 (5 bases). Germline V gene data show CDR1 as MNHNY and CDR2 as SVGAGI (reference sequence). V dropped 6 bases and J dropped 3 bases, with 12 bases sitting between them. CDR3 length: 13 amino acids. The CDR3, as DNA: TGTGCCAGCAGCAGACCTGAGGGCTACGAGCAGTACTTC. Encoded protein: CASSRPEGYEQYF.

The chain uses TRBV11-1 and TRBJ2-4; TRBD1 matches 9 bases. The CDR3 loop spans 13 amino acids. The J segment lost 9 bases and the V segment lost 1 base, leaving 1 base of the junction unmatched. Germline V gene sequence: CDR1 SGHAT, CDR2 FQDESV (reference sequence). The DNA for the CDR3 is TGTGCCAGCAGCTTAGGACAGGGGGTCATTCAGTACTTC. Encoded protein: CASSLGQGVIQYF.

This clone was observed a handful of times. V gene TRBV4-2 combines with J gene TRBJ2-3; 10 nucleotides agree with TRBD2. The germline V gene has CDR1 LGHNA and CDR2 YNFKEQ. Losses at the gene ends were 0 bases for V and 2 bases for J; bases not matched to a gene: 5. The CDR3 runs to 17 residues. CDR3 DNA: TGTGCCAGCAGCCAAGAGCCTAGCGGGGGCCACACAGATACGCAGTATTTT. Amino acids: CASSQEPSGGHTDTQYF.

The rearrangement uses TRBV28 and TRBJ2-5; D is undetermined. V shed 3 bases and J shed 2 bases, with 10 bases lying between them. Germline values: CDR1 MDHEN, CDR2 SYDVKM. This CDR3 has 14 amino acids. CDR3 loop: CASSFGYGQETQYF. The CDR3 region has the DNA TGTGCCAGCAGTTTCGGGTACGGGCAAGAGACCCAGTACTTC. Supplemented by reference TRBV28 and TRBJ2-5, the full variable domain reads DVKVTQSSRYLVKRTGEKVFLECVQDMDHENMFWYRQDPGLGLRLIYFSYDVKMKEKGDIPEGYSVSREKKERFSLILESASTNQTSMYLCASSFGYGQETQYFGPGTRLLVL.

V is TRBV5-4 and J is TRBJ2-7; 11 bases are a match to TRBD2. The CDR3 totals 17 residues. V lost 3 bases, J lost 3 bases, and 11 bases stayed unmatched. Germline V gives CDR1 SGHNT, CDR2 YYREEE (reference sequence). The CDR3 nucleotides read TGTGCCAGCAGCTCCCCTTTTACTAGCGGGGGCAACTACGAGCAGTACTTC. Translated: CASSSPFTSGGNYEQYF.

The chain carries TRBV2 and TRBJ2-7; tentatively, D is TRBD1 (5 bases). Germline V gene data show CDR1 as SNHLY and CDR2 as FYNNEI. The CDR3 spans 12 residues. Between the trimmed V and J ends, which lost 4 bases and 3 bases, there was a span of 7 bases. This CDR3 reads CASSAQGYEQYF. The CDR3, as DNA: TGTGCCAGCAGTGCCCAGGGCTACGAGCAGTACTTC.

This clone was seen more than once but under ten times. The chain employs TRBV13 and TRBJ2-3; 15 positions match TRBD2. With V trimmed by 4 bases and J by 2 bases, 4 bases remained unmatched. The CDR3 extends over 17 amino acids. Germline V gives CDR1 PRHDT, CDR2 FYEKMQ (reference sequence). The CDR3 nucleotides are TGTGCCAGCAGCTCCGGACTAGCGGGGGGGCCCACAGATACGCAGTATTTT. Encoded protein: CASSSGLAGGPTDTQYF.

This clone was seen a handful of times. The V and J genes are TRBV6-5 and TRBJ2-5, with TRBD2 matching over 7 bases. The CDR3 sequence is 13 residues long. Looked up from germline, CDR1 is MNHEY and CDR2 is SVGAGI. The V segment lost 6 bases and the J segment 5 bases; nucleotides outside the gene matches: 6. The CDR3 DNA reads TGTGCCAGCAGGTACAGCGGGGTGGAGACCCAGTACTTC. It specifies CASRYSGVETQYF.

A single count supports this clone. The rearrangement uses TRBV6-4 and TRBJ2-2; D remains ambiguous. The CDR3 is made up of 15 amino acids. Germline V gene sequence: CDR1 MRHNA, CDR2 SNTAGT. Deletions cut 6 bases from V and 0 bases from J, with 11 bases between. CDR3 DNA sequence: TGTGCCAGCAGGCCTGGCAATACGAACACCGGGGAGCTGTTTTTT. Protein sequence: CASRPGNTNTGELFF.

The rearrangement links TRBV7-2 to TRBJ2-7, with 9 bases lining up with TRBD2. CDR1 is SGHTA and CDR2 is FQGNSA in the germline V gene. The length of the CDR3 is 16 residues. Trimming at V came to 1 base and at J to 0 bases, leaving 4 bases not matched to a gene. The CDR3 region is CASSLGGAGGSYEQYF. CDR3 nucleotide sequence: TGTGCCAGCAGCTTAGGAGGAGCGGGGGGCTCCTACGAGCAGTACTTC.